Below, one T cell receptor (beta chain) is given with its context. The sample belongs to a study of control samples from healthy donors and cancer patients. Using immunoSEQ multiplex PCR, the repertoire was profiled, and TCRdb retains in-frame clones only, with some absent. The sample carries about 110,000 clones, 90% recorded once. The germline V gene has CDR1 SGHTA and CDR2 FQGNSA. Trimming removed 7 bases from V and 2 bases from J, with 14 bases in between. This CDR3 comprises 15 residues. Input material: blood. V is TRBV7-2 and J is TRBJ1-4; tentatively, D is TRBD1 (5 bases). This receptor was taken from a human donor in good health. The donor label of this sample is uncertain. As DNA, the CDR3 is TGTGCCAGCACGGTTGGGGGGTTGACTAATGAAAAACTGTTTTTT. It is translated as CASTVGGLTNEKLFF. The variable domain in full, with the rest retrieved from reference TRBV7-2 and TRBJ1-4, is GAGVSQSPSNKVTEKGKDVELRCDPISGHTALYWYRQSLGQGLEFLIYFQGNSAPDKSGLPSDRFSAERTGGSVSTLTIQRTQQEDSAVYLCASTVGGLTNEKLFFGSGTQLSVL.